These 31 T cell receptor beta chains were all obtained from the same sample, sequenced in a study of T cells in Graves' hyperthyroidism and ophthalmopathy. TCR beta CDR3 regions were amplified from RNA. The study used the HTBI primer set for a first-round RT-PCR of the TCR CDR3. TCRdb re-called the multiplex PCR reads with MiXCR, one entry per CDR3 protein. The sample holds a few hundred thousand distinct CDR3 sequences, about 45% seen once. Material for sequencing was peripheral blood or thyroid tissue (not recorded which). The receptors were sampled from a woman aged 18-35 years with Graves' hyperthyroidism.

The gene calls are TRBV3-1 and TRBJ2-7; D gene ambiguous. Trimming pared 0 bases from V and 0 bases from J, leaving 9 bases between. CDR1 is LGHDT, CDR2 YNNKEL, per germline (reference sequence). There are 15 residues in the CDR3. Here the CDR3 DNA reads TGTGCCAGCAGCCAAGATCCGTGGAGCTCCTACGAGCAGTACTTC. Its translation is CASSQDPWSSYEQYF.

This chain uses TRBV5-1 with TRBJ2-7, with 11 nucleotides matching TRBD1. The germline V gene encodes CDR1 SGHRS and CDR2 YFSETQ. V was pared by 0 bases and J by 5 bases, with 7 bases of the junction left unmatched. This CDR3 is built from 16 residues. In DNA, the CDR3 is TGCGCCAGCAGCTTGGGCTTGTGGGACAGGGGGAACGAGCAGTACTTC. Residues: CASSLGLWDRGNEQYF.

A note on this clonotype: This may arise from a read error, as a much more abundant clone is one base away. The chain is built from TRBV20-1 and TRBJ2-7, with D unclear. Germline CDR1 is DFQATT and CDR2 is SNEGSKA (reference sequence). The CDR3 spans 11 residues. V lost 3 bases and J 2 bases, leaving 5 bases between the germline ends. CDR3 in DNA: TGCAGTGCTAGCAGTACCTACGAGCAGTACTTC. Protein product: CSASSTYEQYF.

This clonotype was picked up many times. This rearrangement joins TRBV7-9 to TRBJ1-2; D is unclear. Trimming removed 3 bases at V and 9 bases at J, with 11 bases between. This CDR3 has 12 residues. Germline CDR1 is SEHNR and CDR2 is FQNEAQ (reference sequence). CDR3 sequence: CASSLSESRYTF. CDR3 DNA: TGTGCCAGCAGCTTGTCTGAAAGTCGCTACACCTTC.

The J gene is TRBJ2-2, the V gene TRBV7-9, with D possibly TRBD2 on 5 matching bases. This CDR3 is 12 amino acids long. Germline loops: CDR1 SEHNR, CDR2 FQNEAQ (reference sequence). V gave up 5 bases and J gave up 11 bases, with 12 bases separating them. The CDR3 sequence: CASSRTRVELFF. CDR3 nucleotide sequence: TGTGCCAGCAGCCGCACTAGGGTTGAGCTGTTTTTT.

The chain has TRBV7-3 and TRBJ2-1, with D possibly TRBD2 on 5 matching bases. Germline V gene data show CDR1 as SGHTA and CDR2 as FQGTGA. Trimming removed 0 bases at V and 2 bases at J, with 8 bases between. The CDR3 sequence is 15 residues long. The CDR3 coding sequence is TGTGCCAGCAGCTTAACCGGGGATACCTACAATGAGCAGTTCTTC. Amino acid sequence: CASSLTGDTYNEQFF.

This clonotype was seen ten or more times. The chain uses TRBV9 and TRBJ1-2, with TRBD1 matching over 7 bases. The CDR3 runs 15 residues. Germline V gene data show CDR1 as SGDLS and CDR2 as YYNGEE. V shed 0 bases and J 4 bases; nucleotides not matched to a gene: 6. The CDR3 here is CASSVDRTGGYGYTF. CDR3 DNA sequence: TGTGCCAGCAGCGTAGATCGGACAGGTGGCTATGGCTACACCTTC.

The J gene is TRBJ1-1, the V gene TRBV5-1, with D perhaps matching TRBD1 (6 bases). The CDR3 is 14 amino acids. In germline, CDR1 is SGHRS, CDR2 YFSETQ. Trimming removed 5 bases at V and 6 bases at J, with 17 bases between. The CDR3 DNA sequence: TGCGCCAGCAGGGGGCCGAACAGGGCCCCTGAAGCTTTCTTT. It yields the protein CASRGPNRAPEAFF.

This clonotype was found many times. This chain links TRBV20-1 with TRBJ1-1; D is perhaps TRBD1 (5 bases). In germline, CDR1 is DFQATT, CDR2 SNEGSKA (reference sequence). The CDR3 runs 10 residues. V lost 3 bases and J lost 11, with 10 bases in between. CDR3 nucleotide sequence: TGCAGTGCTAGCAGGGAGTCGGCTTTCTTT. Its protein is CSASRESAFF.

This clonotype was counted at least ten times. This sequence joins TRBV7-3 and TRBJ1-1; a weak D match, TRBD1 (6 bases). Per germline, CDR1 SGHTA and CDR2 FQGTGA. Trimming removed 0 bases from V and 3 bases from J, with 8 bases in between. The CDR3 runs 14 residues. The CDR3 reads CASSLTGGYTEAFF. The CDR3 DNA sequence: TGTGCCAGCAGCTTAACCGGGGGCTACACTGAAGCTTTCTTT.

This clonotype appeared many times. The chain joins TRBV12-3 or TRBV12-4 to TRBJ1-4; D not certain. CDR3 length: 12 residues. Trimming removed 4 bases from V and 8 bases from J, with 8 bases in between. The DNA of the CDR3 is TGTGCCAGCAGTTCCTACAGCGAAAAACTGTTTTTT. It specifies CASSSYSEKLFF.

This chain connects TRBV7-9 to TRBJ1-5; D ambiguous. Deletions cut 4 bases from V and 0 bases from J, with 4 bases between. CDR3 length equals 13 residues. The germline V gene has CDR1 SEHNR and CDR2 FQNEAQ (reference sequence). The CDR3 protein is CASSSSSNQPQHF. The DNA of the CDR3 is TGTGCCAGCAGCTCGTCTAGCAATCAGCCCCAGCATTTT.

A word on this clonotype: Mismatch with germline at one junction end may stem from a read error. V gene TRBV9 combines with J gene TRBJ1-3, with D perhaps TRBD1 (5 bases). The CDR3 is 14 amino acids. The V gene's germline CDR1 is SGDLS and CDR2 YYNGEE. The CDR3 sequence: CASSVRGTGSTIYF. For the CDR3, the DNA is TGTGCCAGCAGCGTACGGGGCACTGGAAGCACCATATATTTT.

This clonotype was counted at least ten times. CDR3 sequence reads: CASSFVRGYEQYF. The CDR3 region has the DNA TGTGCCAGCAGTTTCGTCCGGGGTTACGAGCAGTACTTC. J is TRBJ2-7 and V is TRBV12-3 or TRBV12-4, with D tentatively TRBD2 (5 bases). Deletions cut 3 bases from V and 4 bases from J, with 10 bases between. The CDR3 covers 13 residues.

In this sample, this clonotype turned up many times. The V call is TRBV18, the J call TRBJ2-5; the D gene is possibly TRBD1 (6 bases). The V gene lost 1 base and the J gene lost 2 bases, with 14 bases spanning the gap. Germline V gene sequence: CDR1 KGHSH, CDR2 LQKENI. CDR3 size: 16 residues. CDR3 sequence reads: CASSPRAGAIQETQYF. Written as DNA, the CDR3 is TGTGCCAGCTCACCACGGGCAGGGGCAATACAAGAGACCCAGTACTTC.

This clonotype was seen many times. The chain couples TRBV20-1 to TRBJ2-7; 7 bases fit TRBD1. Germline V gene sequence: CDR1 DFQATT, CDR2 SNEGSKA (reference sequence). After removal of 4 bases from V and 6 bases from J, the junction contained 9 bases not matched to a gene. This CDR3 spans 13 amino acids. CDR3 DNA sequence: TGCAGTGCTAACGCACAGGGGACCGGCGAGCAGTACTTC. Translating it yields CSANAQGTGEQYF.

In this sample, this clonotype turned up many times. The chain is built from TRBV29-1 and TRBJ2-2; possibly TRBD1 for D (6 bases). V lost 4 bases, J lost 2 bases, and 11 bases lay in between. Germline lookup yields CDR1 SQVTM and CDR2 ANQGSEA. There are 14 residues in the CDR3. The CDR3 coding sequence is TGCAGCGTTGTAGGCAGGGGCAACACCGGGGAGCTGTTTTTT. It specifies CSVVGRGNTGELFF.

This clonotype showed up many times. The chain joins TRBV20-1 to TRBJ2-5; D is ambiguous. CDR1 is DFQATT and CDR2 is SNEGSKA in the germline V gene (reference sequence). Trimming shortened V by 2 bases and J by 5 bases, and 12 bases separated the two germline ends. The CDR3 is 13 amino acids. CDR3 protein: CSARKGSEETQYF. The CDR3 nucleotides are TGCAGTGCTAGAAAGGGTTCTGAGGAGACCCAGTACTTC.

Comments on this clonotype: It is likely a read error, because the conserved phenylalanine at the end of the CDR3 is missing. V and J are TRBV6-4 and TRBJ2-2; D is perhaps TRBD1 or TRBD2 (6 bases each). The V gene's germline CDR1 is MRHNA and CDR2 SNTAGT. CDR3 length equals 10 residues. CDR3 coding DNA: TGTGCCATCAGTGGGGGGCGGCTGTTTCTT. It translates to CAISGGRLFL.

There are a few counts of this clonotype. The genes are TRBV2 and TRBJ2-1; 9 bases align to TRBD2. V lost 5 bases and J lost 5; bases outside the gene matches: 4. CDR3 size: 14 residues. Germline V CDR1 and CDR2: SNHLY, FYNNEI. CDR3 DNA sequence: TGTGCCAGCAGTCCCGGGACTAGCAACAATGAGCAGTTCTTC. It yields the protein CASSPGTSNNEQFF. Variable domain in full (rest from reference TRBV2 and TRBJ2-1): EPEVTQTPSHQVTQMGQEVILRCVPISNHLYFYWYRQILGQKVEFLVSFYNNEISEKSEIFDDQFSVERPDGSNFTLKIRSTKLEDSAMYFCASSPGTSNNEQFFGPGTRLTVL.

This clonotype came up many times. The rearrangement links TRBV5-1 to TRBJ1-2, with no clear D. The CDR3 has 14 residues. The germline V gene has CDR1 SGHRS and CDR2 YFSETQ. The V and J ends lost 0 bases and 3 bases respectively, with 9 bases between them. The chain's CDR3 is CASSLDRTDYGYTF. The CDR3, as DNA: TGCGCCAGCAGCTTGGATAGGACGGACTATGGCTACACCTTC. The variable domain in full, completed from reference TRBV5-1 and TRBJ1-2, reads KAGVTQTPRYLIKTRGQQVTLSCSPISGHRSVSWYQQTPGQGLQFLFEYFSETQRNKGNFPGRFSGRQFSNSRSEMNVSTLELGDSALYLCASSLDRTDYGYTFGSGTRLTVV.

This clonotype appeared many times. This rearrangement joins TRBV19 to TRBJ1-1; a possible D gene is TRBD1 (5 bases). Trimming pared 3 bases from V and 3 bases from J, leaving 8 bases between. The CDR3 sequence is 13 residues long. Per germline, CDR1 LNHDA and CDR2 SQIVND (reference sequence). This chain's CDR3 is CASSMDIHTEAFF. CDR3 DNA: TGTGCCAGTAGTATGGACATACACACTGAAGCTTTCTTT.

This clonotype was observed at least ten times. CDR3 region: CASSRRVPANTEAFF. The CDR3 DNA follows: TGTGCCAGCAGCCGCCGGGTGCCAGCGAACACTGAAGCTTTCTTT. V and J are TRBV7-9 and TRBJ1-1; D is undetermined. The CDR3 runs to 15 residues. Trimming pared 5 bases from V and 1 base from J, leaving 14 bases between. The germline CDR1 and CDR2 sequences are SEHNR and FQNEAQ (reference sequence).

The chain's CDR3 is CASSPSGGLQTIYF. The CDR3 DNA is TGTGCCAGCAGCCCCTCTGGGGGCTTACAGACCATATATTTT. The rearrangement uses TRBV7-2 and TRBJ1-3; perhaps TRBD1 as D (6 bases). The CDR3 loop spans 14 amino acids. Germline CDR1 SGHTA, CDR2 FQGNSA. The V end was cut by 5 bases, the J end by 10 bases, with 18 bases between.

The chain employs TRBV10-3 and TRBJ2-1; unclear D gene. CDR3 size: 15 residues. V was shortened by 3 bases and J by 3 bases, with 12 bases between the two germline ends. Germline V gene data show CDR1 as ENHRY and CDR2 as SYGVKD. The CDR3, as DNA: TGTGCCATCAGTGACCGTTTGCACAGCTACAATGAGCAGTTCTTC. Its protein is CAISDRLHSYNEQFF.

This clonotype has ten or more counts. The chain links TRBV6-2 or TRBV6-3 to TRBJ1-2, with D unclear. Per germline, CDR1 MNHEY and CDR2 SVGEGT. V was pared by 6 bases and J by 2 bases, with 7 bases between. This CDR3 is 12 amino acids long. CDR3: CASRDGNYGYTF. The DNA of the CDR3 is TGTGCCAGCAGGGACGGCAACTATGGCTACACCTTC.

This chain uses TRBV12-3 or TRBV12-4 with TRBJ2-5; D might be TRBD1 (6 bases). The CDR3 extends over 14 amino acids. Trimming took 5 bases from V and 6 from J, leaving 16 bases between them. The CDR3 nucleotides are TGTGCCAGCAGTGGCACTCAGGGGCTCAAGACCCAGTACTTC. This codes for CASSGTQGLKTQYF.

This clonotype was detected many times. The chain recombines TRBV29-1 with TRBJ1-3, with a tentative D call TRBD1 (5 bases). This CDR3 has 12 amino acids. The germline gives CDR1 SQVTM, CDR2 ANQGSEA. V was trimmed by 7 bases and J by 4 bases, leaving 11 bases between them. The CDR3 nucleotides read TGCAGCGCCACAGGTGGAGGAAACACCATATATTTT. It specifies CSATGGGNTIYF.

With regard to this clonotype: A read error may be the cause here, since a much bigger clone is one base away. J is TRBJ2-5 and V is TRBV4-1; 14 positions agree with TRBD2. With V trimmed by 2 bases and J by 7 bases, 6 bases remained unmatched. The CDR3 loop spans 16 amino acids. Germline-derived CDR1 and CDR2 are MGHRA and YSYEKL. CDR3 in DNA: TGCGCCAGCAGCCAACCCGGGACTAGCGGGAGAGGGACCCAGTACTTC. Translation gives CASSQPGTSGRGTQYF.

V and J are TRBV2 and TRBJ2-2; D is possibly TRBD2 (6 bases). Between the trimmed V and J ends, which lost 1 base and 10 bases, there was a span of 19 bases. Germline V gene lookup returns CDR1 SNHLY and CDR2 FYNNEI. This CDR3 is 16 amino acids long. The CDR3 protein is CASSEGSGTDRAELFF. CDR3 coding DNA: TGTGCCAGCAGTGAAGGCTCTGGGACTGATCGGGCGGAGCTGTTTTTT.

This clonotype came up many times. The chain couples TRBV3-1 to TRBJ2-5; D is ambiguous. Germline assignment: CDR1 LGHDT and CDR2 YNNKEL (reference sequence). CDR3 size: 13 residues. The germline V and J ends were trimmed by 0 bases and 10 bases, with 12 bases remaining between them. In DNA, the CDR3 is TGTGCCAGCAGCCAAGACGCTGCTTGGGACCAGTACTTC. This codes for CASSQDAAWDQYF.